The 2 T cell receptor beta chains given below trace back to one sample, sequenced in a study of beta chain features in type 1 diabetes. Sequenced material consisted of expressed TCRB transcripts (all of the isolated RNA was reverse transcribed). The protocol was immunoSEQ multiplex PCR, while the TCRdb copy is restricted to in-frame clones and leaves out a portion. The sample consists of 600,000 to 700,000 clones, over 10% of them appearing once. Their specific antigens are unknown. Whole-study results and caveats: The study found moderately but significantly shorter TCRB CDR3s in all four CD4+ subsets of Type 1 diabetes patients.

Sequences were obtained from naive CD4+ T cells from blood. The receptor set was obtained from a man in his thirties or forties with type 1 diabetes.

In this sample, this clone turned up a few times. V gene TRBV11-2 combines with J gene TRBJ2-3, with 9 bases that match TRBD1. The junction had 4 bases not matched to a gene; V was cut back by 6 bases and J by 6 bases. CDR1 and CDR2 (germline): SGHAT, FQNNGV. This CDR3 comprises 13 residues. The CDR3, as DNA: TGTGCCAGCAGTCCAGACAGGGGGGATACGCAGTATTTT. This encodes CASSPDRGDTQYF.

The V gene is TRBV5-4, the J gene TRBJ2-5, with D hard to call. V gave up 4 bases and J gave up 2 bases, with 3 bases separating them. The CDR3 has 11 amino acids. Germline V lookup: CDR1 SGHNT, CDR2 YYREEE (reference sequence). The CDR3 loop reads CASSRQETQYF. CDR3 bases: TGTGCCAGCAGCCGACAAGAGACCCAGTACTTC.